These T cell receptor beta chains were read from a single sample in a study of Ad26.COV2.S vaccination and SARS-CoV-2 variants. Assay used: immunoSEQ multiplex PCR; TCRdb lists only in-frame clones, some missing. The repertoire includes over 400,000 clones, about 91% of them detected once, and around 2.6% sits in the top ten. The material was peripheral blood, obtained in a trial of Ad26.COV2.S vaccine versus placebo. Receptors were obtained from a person aged 18 to 65 who received the Ad26.COV2.S COVID-19 vaccine or a placebo. The CDR3 runs from the conserved cysteine through the conserved F or W. Each record gives: CDR3 protein, V gene.

CDR3 protein: CAISESQRGGRDTQYF; V gene: TRBV10-3
CDR3 protein: CASSNQPRIRVEQFF; V gene: TRBV6-5
CDR3 protein: CASTYSGGQGSYEQYF; V gene: TRBV7-9
CDR3 protein: CASSGPPDTQYF; V gene: TRBV12-3/TRBV12-4
CDR3 protein: CASAEGTGANVLTF; V gene: TRBV19
CDR3 protein: CASSEGGGSGANVLTF; V gene: TRBV27
CDR3 protein: CASRPTWDATDTQYF; V gene: TRBV6-5
CDR3 protein: CASSLSTWRTEAFF; V gene: TRBV7-3
CDR3 protein: CASSIAVKAFYGYTF; V gene: TRBV19
CDR3 protein: CASSPRGDGYTF; V gene: TRBV5-5
CDR3 protein: CAIRGYSYNEQFF; V gene: TRBV10-3
CDR3 protein: CASRFGQGYQPQHF; V gene: TRBV5-8
CDR3 protein: CASSQELGISAGELFF; V gene: TRBV14
CDR3 protein: CASSHRASRAWRTGELFF; V gene: TRBV4-3
CDR3 protein: CASSPGSPYEQYF; V gene: TRBV5-6
CDR3 protein: CASSAGTEWNNEQFF; V gene: TRBV5-5
CDR3 protein: CASSLWGAHEKLFF; V gene: TRBV5-6
CDR3 protein: CASRPSLGHRTGELFF; V gene: TRBV28
CDR3 protein: CATSRERVENEKLFF; V gene: TRBV15
CDR3 protein: CASSVGSGYADTQYF; V gene: TRBV9
CDR3 protein: CASSFDRGALNTEAFF; V gene: TRBV18
CDR3 protein: CASSIGLAGGSTDTQYF; V gene: TRBV19
CDR3 protein: CASSLPGEDLSPLHF; V gene: TRBV4-1
CDR3 protein: CASSLLIYTGELFF; V gene: TRBV5-8
CDR3 protein: CASSRLAGSYEQYF; V gene: TRBV6-6
CDR3 protein: CASSVGASDTTDTQYF; V gene: TRBV9
CDR3 protein: CAWRITLNSPLHF; V gene: TRBV30
CDR3 protein: CASSSTPLEGGTQYF; V gene: TRBV28
CDR3 protein: CASSPLAGNQETQYF; V gene: TRBV4-3
CDR3 protein: CASSQILRGPRAGANVLTF; V gene: TRBV4-2
CDR3 protein: CASSLSSGVSTDTQYF; V gene: TRBV5-1
CDR3 protein: CSVSTGPGFETQYF; V gene: TRBV29-1
CDR3 protein: CASSVGYSPLHF; V gene: TRBV2
CDR3 protein: CSAGTGFYGYTF; V gene: TRBV29-1
CDR3 protein: CASTFGGNQPQHF; V gene: TRBV6-7